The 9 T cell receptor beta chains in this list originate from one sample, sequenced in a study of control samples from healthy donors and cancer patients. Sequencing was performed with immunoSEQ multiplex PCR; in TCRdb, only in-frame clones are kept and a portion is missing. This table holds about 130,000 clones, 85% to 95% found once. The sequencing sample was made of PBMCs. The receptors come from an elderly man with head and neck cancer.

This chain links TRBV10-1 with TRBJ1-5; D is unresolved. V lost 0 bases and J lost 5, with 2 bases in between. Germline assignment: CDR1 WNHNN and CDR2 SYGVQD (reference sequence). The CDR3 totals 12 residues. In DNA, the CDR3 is TGCGCCAGCAGTGAGTCTCATCAGCCCCAGCATTTT. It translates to CASSESHQPQHF.

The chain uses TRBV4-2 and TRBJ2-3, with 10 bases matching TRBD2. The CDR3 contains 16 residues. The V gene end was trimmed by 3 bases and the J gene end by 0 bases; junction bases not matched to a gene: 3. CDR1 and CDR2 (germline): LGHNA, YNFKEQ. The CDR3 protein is CASSQVLAGSTDTQYF. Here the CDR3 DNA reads TGTGCCAGCAGCCAGGTACTAGCGGGGAGCACAGATACGCAGTATTTT.

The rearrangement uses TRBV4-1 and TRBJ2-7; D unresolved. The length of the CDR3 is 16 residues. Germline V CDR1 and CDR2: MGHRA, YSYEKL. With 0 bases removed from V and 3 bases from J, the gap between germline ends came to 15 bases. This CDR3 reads CASSQDRDVLHYEQYF. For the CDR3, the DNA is TGCGCCAGCAGCCAAGATAGAGACGTCCTTCACTACGAGCAGTACTTC.

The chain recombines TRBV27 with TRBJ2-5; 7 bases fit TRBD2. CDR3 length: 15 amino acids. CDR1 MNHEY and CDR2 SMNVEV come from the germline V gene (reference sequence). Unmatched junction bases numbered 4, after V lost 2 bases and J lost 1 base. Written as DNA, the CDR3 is TGTGCCAGCAGTTTACTGCGGGGGATCCAAGAGACCCAGTACTTC. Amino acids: CASSLLRGIQETQYF.

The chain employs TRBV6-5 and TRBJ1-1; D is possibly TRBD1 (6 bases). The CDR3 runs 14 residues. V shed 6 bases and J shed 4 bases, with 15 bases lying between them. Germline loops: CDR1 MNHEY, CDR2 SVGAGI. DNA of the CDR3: TGTGCCAGCAGACGAACCAGGGGAAGCACTGAAGCTTTCTTT. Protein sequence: CASRRTRGSTEAFF.

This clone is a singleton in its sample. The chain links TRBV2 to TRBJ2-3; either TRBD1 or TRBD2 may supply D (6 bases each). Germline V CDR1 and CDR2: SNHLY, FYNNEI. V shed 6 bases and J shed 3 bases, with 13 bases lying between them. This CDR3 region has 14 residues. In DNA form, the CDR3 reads TGTGCCAGCAGGAAGGAGGGGGGAACAGATACGCAGTATTTT. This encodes CASRKEGGTDTQYF.

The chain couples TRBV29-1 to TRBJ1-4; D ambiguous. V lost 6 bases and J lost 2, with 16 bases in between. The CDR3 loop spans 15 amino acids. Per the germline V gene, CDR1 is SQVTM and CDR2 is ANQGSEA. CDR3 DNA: TGCAGCGTACAACATCGAGGAGAGACTAATGAAAAACTGTTTTTT. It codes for CSVQHRGETNEKLFF.

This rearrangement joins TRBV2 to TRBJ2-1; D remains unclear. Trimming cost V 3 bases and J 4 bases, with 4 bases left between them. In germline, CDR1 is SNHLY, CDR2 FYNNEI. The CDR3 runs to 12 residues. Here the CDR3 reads CASSEGYNEQFF. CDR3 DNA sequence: TGTGCCAGCAGTGAGGGTTACAATGAGCAGTTCTTC. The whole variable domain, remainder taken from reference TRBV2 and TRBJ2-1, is EPEVTQTPSHQVTQMGQEVILRCVPISNHLYFYWYRQILGQKVEFLVSFYNNEISEKSEIFDDQFSVERPDGSNFTLKIRSTKLEDSAMYFCASSEGYNEQFFGPGTRLTVL.

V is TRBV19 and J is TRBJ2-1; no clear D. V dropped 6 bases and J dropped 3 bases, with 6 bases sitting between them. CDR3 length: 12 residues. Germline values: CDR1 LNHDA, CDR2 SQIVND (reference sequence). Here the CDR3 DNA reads TGTGCCAGTAGCATGAACTACAATGAGCAGTTCTTC. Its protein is CASSMNYNEQFF.